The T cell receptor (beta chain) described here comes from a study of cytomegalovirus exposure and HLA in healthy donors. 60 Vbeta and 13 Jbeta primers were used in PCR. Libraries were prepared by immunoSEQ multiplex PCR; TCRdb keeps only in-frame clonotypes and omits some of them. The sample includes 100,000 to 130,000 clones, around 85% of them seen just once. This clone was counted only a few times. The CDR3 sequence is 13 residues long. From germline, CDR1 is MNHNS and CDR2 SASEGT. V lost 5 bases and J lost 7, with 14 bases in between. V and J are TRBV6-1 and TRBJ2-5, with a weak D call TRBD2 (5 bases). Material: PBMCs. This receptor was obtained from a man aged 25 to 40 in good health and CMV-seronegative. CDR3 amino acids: CASSLEALGTQYF. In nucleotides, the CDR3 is TGTGCCAGCAGTTTGGAGGCGCTAGGGACCCAGTACTTC.